Shown below are 8 T cell receptor beta chains from a single sample sequenced in a study of blood T cell repertoires in COVID-19. The method was immunoSEQ multiplex PCR; TCRdb's version includes in-frame clones alone and lacks a portion of them. Here the sample spans under 400,000 clones, about 90% being singletons. Specimen: peripheral blood. The receptors were gathered from a man younger than 35 with active or convalescent COVID-19.

The J gene is TRBJ1-6, the V gene TRBV6-2 or TRBV6-3; D is uncertain. Trimming removed 5 bases from V and 0 bases from J, with 8 bases in between. The CDR3 runs 15 residues. Germline values: CDR1 MNHEY, CDR2 SVGEGT. The CDR3 is CASSQVGSYNSPLHF. CDR3 bases: TGTGCCAGCAGTCAGGTGGGCTCCTATAATTCACCCCTCCACTTT.

In regard to this clone: The junction and the germline gene differ at one end; a read error may be behind it. This chain links TRBV19 with TRBJ1-4; no clear D gene. This CDR3 spans 13 amino acids. Germline loops: CDR1 LNHDA, CDR2 SQIVND (reference sequence). CDR3 protein: CVSSLGRGEKLFF. CDR3 coding DNA: TGTGTCAGTAGTCTCGGTCGGGGTGAAAAACTGTTTTTT.

This chain uses TRBV24-1 with TRBJ1-5; D ambiguous. Germline values: CDR1 KGHDR, CDR2 SFDVKD. Trimming cost V 6 bases and J 2 bases, with 7 bases left between them. This CDR3 has 13 residues. In DNA, the CDR3 is TGTGCCACCAGTTCGGTCGGCAATCAGCCCCAGCATTTT. Amino acid sequence: CATSSVGNQPQHF.

As for this clone: One end of the junction is discordant with germline, which a read error may explain. This CDR3 is CATSPGSTGELFF. CDR3 bases: TGTGCCACCAGTCCAGGGTCAACCGGGGAGCTGTTTTTT. This rearrangement joins TRBV27 to TRBJ2-2; a possible D gene is TRBD1 (5 bases). The length of the CDR3 is 13 residues. Germline lookup yields CDR1 MNHEY and CDR2 SMNVEV (reference sequence).

The chain carries TRBV6-5 and TRBJ2-3; 7 positions agree with TRBD2. With 4 bases clipped from V and 1 base from J, the junction kept 2 bases outside the gene matches. Looked up from germline, CDR1 is MNHEY and CDR2 is SVGAGI. The CDR3 extends over 14 amino acids. The CDR3 sequence is CASSSTSGTDTQYF. CDR3 nucleotide sequence: TGTGCCAGCAGTTCAACTAGCGGCACAGATACGCAGTATTTT.

The chain recombines TRBV4-1 with TRBJ2-1; the D gene is possibly TRBD2 (7 bases). With 3 bases removed from V and 6 bases from J, the gap between germline ends came to 12 bases. The CDR3 has 14 residues. Germline assignment: CDR1 MGHRA and CDR2 YSYEKL. CDR3 residues: CASSQGGGGNEQFF. The CDR3 region has the DNA TGCGCCAGCAGCCAGGGCGGGGGCGGCAATGAGCAGTTCTTC.

The V and J genes are TRBV5-8 and TRBJ1-5; D is undetermined. There are 15 residues in the CDR3. The germline gives CDR1 SGHTS, CDR2 YDEGEE. The V and J ends lost 0 bases and 0 bases respectively, with 7 bases between them. This CDR3 reads CASSLDGHSNQPQHF. The CDR3, as DNA: TGTGCCAGCAGCTTGGACGGTCATAGCAATCAGCCCCAGCATTTT.

DNA for the CDR3: TGTGCCAGCAGCCAAGAGGCTAGCGGGAGGCCTCAAGAGACCCAGTACTTC. Encoded protein: CASSQEASGRPQETQYF. The chain carries TRBV4-2 and TRBJ2-5, with 11 bases identical to TRBD2. The CDR3 sequence is 17 residues long. The trim removed 0 bases at V and 2 bases at J, leaving 5 bases unmatched. Germline V CDR1 and CDR2: LGHNA, YNFKEQ.